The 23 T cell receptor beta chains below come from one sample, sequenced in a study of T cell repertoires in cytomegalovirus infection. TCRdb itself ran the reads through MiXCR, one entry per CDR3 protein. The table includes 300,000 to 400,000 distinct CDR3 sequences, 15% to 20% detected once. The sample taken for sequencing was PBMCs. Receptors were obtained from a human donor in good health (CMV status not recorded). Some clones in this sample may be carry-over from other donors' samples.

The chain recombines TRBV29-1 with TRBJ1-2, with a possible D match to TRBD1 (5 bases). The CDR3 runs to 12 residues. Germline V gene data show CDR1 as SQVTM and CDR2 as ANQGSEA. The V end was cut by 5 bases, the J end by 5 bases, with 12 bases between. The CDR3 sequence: CSVFRGGYGYTF. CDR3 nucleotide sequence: TGCAGCGTTTTCCGGGGGGGGTATGGCTACACCTTC.

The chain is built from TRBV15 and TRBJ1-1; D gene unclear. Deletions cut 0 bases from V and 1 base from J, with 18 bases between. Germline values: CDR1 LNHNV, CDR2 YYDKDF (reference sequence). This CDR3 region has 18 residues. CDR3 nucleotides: TGTGCCACCAGCAGAGATCTTAAAGCGAGGAGACCGAACACTGAAGCTTTCTTT. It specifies CATSRDLKARRPNTEAFF.

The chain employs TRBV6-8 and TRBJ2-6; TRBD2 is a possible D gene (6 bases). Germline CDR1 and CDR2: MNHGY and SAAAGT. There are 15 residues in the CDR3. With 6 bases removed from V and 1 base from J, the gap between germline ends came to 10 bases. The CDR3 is CASSGGLSGANVLTF. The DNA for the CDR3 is TGTGCCAGCAGCGGGGGTCTTTCTGGGGCCAACGTCCTGACTTTC.

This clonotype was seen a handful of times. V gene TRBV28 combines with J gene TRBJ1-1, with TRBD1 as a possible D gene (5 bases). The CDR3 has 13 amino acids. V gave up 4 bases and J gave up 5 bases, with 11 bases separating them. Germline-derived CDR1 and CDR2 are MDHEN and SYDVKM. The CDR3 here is CASSSHRPTEAFF. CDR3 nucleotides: TGTGCCAGCAGTTCCCACAGGCCTACTGAAGCTTTCTTT.

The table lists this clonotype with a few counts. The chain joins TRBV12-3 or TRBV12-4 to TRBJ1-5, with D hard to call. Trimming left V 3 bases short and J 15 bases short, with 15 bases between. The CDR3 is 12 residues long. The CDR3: CASSFESTRRHF. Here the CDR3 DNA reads TGTGCCAGCAGTTTCGAGTCCACGAGACGGCATTTT.

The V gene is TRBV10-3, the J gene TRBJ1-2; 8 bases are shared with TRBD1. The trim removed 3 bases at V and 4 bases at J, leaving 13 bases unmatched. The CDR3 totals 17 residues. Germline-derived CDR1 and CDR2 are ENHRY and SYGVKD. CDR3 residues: CAISDRTGTLGGYGYTF. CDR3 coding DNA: TGTGCCATCAGTGATCGGACAGGGACTCTTGGTGGCTATGGCTACACCTTC.

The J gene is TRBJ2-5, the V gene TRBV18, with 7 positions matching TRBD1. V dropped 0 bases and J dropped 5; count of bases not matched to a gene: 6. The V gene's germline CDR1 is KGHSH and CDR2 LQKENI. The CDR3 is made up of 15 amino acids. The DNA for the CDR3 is TGTGCCAGCTCACCACCCACAGGGGCCGGCGAGACCCAGTACTTC. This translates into CASSPPTGAGETQYF. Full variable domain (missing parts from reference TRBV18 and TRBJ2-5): NAGVMQNPRHLVRRRGQEARLRCSPMKGHSHVYWYRQLPEEGLKFMVYLQKENIIDESGMPKERFSAEFPKEGPSILRIQQVVRGDSAAYFCASSPPTGAGETQYFGPGTRLLVL.

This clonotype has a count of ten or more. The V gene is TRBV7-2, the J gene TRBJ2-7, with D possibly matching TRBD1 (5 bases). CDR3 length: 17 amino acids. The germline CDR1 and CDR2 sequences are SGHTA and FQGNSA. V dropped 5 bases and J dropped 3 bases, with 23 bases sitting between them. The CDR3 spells CASSPPARTLGHYEQYF. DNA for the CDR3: TGTGCCAGCAGCCCTCCGGCCCGGACCCTGGGGCACTACGAGCAGTACTTC.

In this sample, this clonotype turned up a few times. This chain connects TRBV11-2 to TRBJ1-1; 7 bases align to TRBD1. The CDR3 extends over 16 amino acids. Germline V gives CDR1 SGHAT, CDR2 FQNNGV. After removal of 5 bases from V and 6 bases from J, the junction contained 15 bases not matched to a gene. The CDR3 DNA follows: TGTGCCAGCAGCCAAGGGACAGCGGGGCTGGGCTCTGAAGCTTTCTTT. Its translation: CASSQGTAGLGSEAFF.

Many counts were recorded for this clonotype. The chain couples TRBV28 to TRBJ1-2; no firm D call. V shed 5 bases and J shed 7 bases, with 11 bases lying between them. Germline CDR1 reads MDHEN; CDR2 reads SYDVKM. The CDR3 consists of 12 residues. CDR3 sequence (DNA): TGTGCCAGCAGTCGAGAAAGAGTTGGCTACACCTTC. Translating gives CASSRERVGYTF.

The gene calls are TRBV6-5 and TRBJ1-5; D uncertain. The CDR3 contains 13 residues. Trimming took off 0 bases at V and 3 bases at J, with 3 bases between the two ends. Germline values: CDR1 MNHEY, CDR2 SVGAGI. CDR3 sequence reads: CASSYSYNQPQHF. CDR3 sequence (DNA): TGTGCCAGCAGTTACTCGTACAATCAGCCCCAGCATTTT.

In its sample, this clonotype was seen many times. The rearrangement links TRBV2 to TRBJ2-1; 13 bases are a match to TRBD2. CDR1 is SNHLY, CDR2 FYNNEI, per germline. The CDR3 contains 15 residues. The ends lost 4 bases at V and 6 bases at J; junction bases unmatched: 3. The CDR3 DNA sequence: TGTGCCAGCAGTGGGACTAGCGGGAGAGGCAATGAGCAGTTCTTC. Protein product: CASSGTSGRGNEQFF.

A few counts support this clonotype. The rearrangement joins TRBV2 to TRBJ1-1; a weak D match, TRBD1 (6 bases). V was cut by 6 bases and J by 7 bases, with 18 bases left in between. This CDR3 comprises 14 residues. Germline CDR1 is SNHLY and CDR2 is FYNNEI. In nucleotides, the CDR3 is TGTGCCAGCAGGTACCGGGACACCCTCCATGAAGCTTTCTTT. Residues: CASRYRDTLHEAFF.

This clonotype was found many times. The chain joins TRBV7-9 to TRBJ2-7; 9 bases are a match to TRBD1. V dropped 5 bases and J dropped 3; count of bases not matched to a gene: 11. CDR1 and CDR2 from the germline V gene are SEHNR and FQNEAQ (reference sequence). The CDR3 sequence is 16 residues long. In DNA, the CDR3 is TGTGCCAGCAGCCCGTCCCCGGGACAGGGTGACTACGAGCAGTACTTC. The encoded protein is CASSPSPGQGDYEQYF.

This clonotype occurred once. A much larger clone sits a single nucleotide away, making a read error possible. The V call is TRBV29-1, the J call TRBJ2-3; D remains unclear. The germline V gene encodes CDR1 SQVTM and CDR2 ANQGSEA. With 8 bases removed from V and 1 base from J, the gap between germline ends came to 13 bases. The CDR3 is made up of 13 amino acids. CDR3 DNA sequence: TGCAGCACTTCTCACCTTGGCACAGATACGCAGTATTTT. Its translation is CSTSHLGTDTQYF.

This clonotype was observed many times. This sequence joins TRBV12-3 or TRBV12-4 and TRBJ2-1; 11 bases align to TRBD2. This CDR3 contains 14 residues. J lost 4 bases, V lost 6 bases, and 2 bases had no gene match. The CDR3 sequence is CASRGLAEYNEQFF. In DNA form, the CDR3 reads TGTGCCAGCAGGGGACTAGCGGAGTACAATGAGCAGTTCTTC.

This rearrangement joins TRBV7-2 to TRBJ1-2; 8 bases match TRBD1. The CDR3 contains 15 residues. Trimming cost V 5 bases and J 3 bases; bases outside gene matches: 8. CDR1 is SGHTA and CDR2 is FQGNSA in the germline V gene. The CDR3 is CASSPSGGADYGYTF. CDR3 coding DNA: TGTGCCAGCAGCCCCTCAGGGGGCGCTGACTATGGCTACACCTTC.

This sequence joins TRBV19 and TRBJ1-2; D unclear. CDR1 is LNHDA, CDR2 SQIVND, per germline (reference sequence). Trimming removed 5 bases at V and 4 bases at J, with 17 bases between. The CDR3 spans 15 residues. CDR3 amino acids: CASSATPAALYGYTF. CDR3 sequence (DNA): TGTGCCAGTAGTGCCACCCCGGCGGCCCTCTATGGCTACACCTTC.

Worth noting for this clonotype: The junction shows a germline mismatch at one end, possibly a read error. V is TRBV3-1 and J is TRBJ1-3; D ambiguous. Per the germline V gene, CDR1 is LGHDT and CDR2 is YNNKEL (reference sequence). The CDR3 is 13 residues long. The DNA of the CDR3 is TGTGCCAGCACCCAACCCCCTGGAAACACCATATATTTT. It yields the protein CASTQPPGNTIYF.

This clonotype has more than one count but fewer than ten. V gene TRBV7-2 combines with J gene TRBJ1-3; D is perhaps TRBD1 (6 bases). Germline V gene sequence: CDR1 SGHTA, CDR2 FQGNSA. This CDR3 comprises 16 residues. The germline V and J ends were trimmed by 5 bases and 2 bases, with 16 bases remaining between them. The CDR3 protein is CASSLNPRGAGNTIYF. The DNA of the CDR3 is TGTGCCAGCAGCCTTAATCCGAGGGGGGCTGGAAACACCATATATTTT.

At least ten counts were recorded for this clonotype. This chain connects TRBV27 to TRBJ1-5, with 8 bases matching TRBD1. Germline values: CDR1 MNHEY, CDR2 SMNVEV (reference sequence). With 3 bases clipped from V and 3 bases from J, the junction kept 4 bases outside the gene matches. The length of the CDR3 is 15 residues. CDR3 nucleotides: TGTGCCAGCAGTTTTATGACAGGGGTCAATCAGCCCCAGCATTTT. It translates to CASSFMTGVNQPQHF.

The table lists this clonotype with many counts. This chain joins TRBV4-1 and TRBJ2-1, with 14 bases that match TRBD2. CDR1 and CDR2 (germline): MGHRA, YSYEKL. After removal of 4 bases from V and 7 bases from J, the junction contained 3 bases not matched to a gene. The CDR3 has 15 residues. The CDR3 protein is CASSPGTSGRNEQFF. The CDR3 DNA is TGCGCCAGCAGCCCCGGGACTAGCGGGAGAAATGAGCAGTTCTTC.

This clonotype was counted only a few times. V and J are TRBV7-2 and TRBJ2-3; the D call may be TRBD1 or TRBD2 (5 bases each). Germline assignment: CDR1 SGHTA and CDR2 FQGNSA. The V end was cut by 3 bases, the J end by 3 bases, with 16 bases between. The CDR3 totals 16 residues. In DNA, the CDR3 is TGTGCCAGCAGCTTCCGGGACGGAGGAGGTACAGATACGCAGTATTTT. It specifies CASSFRDGGGTDTQYF.